Following are 9 T cell receptor beta chains from one sample sequenced in a study of identifying expanded T cells in peripheral blood. Produced via immunoSEQ multiplex PCR; TCRdb's table is partial and in-frame only. The table has approximately 120,000 clones, about four fifths seen once. The specimen sequenced was blood. The receptors shown here come from a person aged 18 to 70 in good health.

The V gene is TRBV6-1, the J gene TRBJ1-5; D perhaps matches TRBD1 (5 bases). V lost 6 bases, J lost 4 bases, and 7 bases lay in between. Germline-derived CDR1 and CDR2 are MNHNS and SASEGT. The CDR3 is 12 amino acids. CDR3 amino acids: CASSGGNQPQHF. The CDR3 DNA reads TGTGCCAGCAGCGGGGGGAATCAGCCCCAGCATTTT.

V gene TRBV7-9 combines with J gene TRBJ2-3; D is unresolved. Germline-derived CDR1 and CDR2 are SEHNR and FQNEAQ (reference sequence). Trimming shortened V by 5 bases and J by 1 base, and 7 bases separated the two germline ends. This CDR3 region has 13 residues. CDR3 sequence reads: CASSSRGTDTQYF. The DNA for the CDR3 is TGTGCCAGCAGCAGTAGGGGCACAGATACGCAGTATTTT.

In this sample, this clone turned up a few times. The gene calls are TRBV6-5 and TRBJ1-4; unclear D gene. Trimming left V 5 bases short and J 10 bases short, with 17 bases between. Germline CDR1 MNHEY, CDR2 SVGAGI. This CDR3 contains 14 residues. DNA of the CDR3: TGTGCCAGCAGTGACTATATGGGAAATCGAAAACTGTTTTTT. This codes for CASSDYMGNRKLFF.

This chain joins TRBV27 and TRBJ2-1; 9 positions agree with TRBD1. The germline V gene has CDR1 MNHEY and CDR2 SMNVEV (reference sequence). After removal of 3 bases from V and 9 bases from J, the junction contained 6 bases not matched to a gene. This CDR3 is 14 amino acids long. In DNA form, the CDR3 reads TGTGCCAGCAGTTTCGGGACAGGGAAGGTTGAGCAGTTCTTC. It specifies CASSFGTGKVEQFF.

V gene TRBV11-2 combines with J gene TRBJ1-4; D is uncertain. The CDR3 runs 15 residues. V lost 1 base to trimming and J lost 0 bases, with 6 bases between them. Germline CDR1 is SGHAT and CDR2 is FQNNGV. The CDR3 DNA follows: TGTGCCAGCAGCTTAGTATTGGCAACTAATGAAAAACTGTTTTTT. As protein: CASSLVLATNEKLFF. Full variable domain (remainder filled in from reference TRBV11-2 and TRBJ1-4): EAGVAQSPRYKIIEKRQSVAFWCNPISGHATLYWYQQILGQGPKLLIQFQNNGVVDDSQLPKDRFSAERLKGVDSTLKIQPAKLEDSAVYLCASSLVLATNEKLFFGSGTQLSVL.

The chain links TRBV2 to TRBJ2-7; the D gene is possibly TRBD1 (6 bases). The CDR3 length is 13 residues. V was clipped by 5 bases and J by 2 bases, with 10 bases between them. CDR1 SNHLY and CDR2 FYNNEI come from the germline V gene. DNA for the CDR3: TGTGCCAGCAGTCCCAGGGGAGCCTACGAGCAGTACTTC. It specifies CASSPRGAYEQYF. The full variable domain, completed using reference TRBV2 and TRBJ2-7, is EPEVTQTPSHQVTQMGQEVILRCVPISNHLYFYWYRQILGQKVEFLVSFYNNEISEKSEIFDDQFSVERPDGSNFTLKIRSTKLEDSAMYFCASSPRGAYEQYFGPGTRLTVT.

The rearrangement joins TRBV2 to TRBJ2-1; perhaps TRBD1 as D (5 bases). V was cut by 3 bases and J by 2 bases, with 11 bases left in between. The CDR3 runs 15 residues. Germline loops: CDR1 SNHLY, CDR2 FYNNEI. CDR3 residues: CASSERQPPYNEQFF. DNA of the CDR3: TGTGCCAGCAGTGAGCGACAGCCGCCCTACAATGAGCAGTTCTTC.

The rearrangement uses TRBV7-2 and TRBJ2-7; 8 bases align to TRBD1. J gave up 6 bases and V 5 bases, and 9 bases lay outside the gene matches. Germline CDR1 SGHTA, CDR2 FQGNSA. The length of the CDR3 is 14 residues. CDR3 coding DNA: TGTGCCAGCAGCCGGACAGGGATACTAGGCGAGCAGTACTTC. As protein: CASSRTGILGEQYF.

This rearrangement joins TRBV6-6 to TRBJ1-5; possible D gene TRBD1, 5 bases. Between the trimmed V and J ends, which lost 8 bases and 13 bases, there was a span of 24 bases. There are 14 residues in the CDR3. Germline V CDR1 and CDR2: MNHNY, SVGAGI (reference sequence). CDR3 loop: CASEFGDRATRQHF. For the CDR3, the DNA is TGTGCCAGCGAGTTTGGGGACCGGGCCACTAGACAGCATTTT.